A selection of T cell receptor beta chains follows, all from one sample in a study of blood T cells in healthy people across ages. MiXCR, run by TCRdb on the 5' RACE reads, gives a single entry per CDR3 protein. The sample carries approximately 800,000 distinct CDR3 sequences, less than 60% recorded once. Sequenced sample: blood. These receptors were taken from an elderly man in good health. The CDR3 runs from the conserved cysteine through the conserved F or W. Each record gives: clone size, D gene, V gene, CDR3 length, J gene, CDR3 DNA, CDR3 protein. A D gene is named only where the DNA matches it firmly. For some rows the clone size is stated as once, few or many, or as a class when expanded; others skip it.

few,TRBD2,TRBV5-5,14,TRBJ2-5,TGTGCCAGCAGCATAGCGGGAGTAGAAGAGACCCAGTACTTC,CASSIAGVEETQYF
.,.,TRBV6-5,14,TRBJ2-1,TGTGCCAGCAGCCTTCGGGACCCAGACAATGAGCAGTTCTTC,CASSLRDPDNEQFF
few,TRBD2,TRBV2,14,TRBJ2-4,TGTGCCAGCAGTGGCGGGACTAGCGGGAACATTCAGTACTTC,CASSGGTSGNIQYF
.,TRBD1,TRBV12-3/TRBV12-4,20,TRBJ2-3,TGTGCCAGCAGCTCTTTACTCGCGGGACAGGGATTTTCTAGCACAGATACGCAGTATTTT,CASSSLLAGQGFSSTDTQYF
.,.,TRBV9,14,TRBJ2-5,TGTGCCAGCAGCGTTGGCGTGGGCCAAGAGACCCAGTACTTC,CASSVGVGQETQYF
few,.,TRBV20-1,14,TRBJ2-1,TGCAGTGCTAGAGATGTTAGCTCCTACAATGAGCAGTTCTTC,CSARDVSSYNEQFF
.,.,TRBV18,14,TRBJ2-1,TGTGCCAGCTCACCAGGGAGCGCGTACAATGAGCAGTTCTTC,CASSPGSAYNEQFF
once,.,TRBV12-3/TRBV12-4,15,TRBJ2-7,TGTGCCAGCAGTTTGGTTGTGAGCTCCTACAATGAGCAGTACTTC,CASSLVVSSYNEQYF
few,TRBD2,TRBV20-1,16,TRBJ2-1,TGCAGCTTGGCTAGGGGGCTAGCGGGAGTAAGGAATGAGCAGTTCTTC,CSLARGLAGVRNEQFF
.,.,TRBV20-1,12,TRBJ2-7,TGCAGTGCCAGCCCAGTAGGCGCTGAGCAGTACTTC,CSASPVGAEQYF
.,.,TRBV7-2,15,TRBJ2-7,TGTGCCAGCAGCTTCCCAGGGGGGCCCGCCTACGAGCAGTACTTC,CASSFPGGPAYEQYF
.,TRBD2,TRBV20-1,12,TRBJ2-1,TGCAGTGCTAAGCGGGATGTCGATGAGCGGTTCTTC,CSAKRDVDERFF
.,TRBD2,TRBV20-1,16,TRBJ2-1,TGCAGTGCTAGAGTCGTGGGACTAGCGGAGTACAATGAGCAGTTCTTC,CSARVVGLAEYNEQFF
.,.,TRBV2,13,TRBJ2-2,TGTGCCAGCAGCCAAGGGATAACCGGGGAGCTGTTTTTT,CASSQGITGELFF
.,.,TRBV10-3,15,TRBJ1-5,TGTGCCATCAGTGAGTGGGGGAACGGGGATCAGCCCCAGCATTTT,CAISEWGNGDQPQHF
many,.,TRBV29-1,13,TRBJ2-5,TGCAGCGCCGACGGTGGACCATTGGAGACCCAGTACTTC,CSADGGPLETQYF
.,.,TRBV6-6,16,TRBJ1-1,TGTGCCAGCAGTACTCACCAGAGTGGGGTGAACACTGAAGCTTTCTTT,CASSTHQSGVNTEAFF
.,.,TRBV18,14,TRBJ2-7,TGTGCCAGTTCACCAGGGGTTTCTAACTACGAGCAGTACTTC,CASSPGVSNYEQYF
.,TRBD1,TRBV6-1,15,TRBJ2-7,TGTGCCAGCAGTGAAGCGGCCAGGGGGCTTAACGAGCAGTACTTC,CASSEAARGLNEQYF
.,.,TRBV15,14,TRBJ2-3,TGTGCCACCAGCAGAGATATCAGAGCCGATACGCAGTATTTT,CATSRDIRADTQYF
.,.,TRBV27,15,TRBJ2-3,TGTGCCAGCAGTTTAGGGGCAGCCCAGACAGATACGCAGTATTTT,CASSLGAAQTDTQYF
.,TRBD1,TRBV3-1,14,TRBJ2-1,TGTGCCAGCAGCAACACAGGGGGCCACAATGAGCAGTTCTTC,CASSNTGGHNEQFF
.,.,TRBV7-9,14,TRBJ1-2,TGTGCCAGCAGCTTAGCCCGGAACAACTATGGCTACACCTTC,CASSLARNNYGYTF
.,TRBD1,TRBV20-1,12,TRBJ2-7,TGCAGTGCTGAAAGACAGGGCGGCGAGCAGTACTTC,CSAERQGGEQYF
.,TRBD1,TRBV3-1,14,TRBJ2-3,TGTGTCAGCAGCCGCAGGGGGCCAACAGATACGCAGTATTTT,CVSSRRGPTDTQYF
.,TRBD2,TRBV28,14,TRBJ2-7,TGTGCCAGCAGTTTATGGCTAGCGGGAGACGAGCAGTACTTC,CASSLWLAGDEQYF
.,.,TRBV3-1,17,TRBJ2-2,TGTGCCACCGAAGCGGCAGTGTCGCCTCGGGGCACCGGGGAGCTGTTTTTT,CATEAAVSPRGTGELFF
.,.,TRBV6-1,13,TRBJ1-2,TGTGCCAGCAGCCCTCCGCCGGACATTGGCTACACCTTC,CASSPPPDIGYTF
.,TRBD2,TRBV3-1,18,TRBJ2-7,TGTGCCAGCAGCCAAGCGAGACTAGCGGGAGGCCAATTGTACGAGCAGTACTTC,CASSQARLAGGQLYEQYF
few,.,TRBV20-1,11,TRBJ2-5,TGCAGTGCTAGCCCAAGTGGGACCCAGTACTTC,CSASPSGTQYF
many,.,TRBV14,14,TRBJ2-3,TGTGCCAGCAGCCAAGTAACCTCCACAGATACGCAGTATTTT,CASSQVTSTDTQYF
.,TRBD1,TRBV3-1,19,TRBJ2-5,TGTGCCAGCAGCCAAGAGTTCGAACAGGGGGAAAGTTCGTGGGAGACCCAGTACTTC,CASSQEFEQGESSWETQYF
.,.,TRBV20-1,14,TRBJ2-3,TGCAGTGGGAATGCCGGGGCGGGGACAGATACGCAGTATTTT,CSGNAGAGTDTQYF
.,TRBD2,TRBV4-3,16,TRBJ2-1,TGCGCCAGCAGCCTCCCGACTAGCGGGGGGAACAATGAGCAGTTCTTC,CASSLPTSGGNNEQFF
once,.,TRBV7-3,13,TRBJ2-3,TGTGCCAGCAGCTCGACAAGGGGAGATACGCAGTATTTT,CASSSTRGDTQYF
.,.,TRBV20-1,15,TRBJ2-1,TGCAGTGCCCATCGGGGGCGGGGGCTACGCAATGAGCAGTTCTTC,CSAHRGRGLRNEQFF
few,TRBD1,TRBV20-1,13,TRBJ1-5,TGCAGTGCAGAGGACAGGGCCAATCAGCCCCAGCATTTT,CSAEDRANQPQHF
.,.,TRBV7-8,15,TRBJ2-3,TGTGCCAGCAGCTTAGCGGGCGCATACACAGATACGCAGTATTTT,CASSLAGAYTDTQYF
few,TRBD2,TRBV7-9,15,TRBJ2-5,TGTGCCAGCAGCTTACGTCTAGCGGCCCGGGAGACCCAGTACTTC,CASSLRLAARETQYF
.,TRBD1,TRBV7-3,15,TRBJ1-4,TGTGCCAGCAGCATCATAGACAGGGGGCTTGAAAAACTGTTTTTT,CASSIIDRGLEKLFF
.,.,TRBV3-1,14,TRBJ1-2,TGTGCCAGCAGCCAAGATACGGGACTCTATGGCTACACCTTC,CASSQDTGLYGYTF